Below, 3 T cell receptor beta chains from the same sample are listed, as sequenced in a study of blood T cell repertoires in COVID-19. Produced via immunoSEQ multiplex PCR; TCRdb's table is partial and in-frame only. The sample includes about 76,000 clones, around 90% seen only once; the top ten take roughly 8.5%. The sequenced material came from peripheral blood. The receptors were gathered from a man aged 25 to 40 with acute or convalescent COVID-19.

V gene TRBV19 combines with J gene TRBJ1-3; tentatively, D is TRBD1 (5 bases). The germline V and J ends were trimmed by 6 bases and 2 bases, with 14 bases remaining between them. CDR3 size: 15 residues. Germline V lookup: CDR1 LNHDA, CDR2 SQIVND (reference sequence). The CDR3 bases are TGTGCCAGTAGCCTAGGCAGGGCCGCTGGAAACACCATATATTTT. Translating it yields CASSLGRAAGNTIYF.

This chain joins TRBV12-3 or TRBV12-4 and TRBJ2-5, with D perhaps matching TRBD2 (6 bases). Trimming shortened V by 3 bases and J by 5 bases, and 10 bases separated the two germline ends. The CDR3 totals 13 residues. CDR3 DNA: TGTGCCAGCAGTTTCGGAGGGAGGGAGACCCAGTACTTC. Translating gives CASSFGGRETQYF.

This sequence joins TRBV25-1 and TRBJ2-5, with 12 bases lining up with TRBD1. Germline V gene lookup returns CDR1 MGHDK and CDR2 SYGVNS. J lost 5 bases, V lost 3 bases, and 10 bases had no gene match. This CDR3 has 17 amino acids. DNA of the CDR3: TGTGCCAGCAGTGACCCCGGGACAGGGGGCTGGGGGGAGACCCAGTACTTC. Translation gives CASSDPGTGGWGETQYF.